This TCR beta chain was observed in a study of CD8+CD57+ T cells in acquired aplastic anemia. Across the study: Sorted CD4+ and CD8+ cell DNA averaged approximately 3.4 ug. The study's findings and limits: Sharing between patients and controls was observed for twenty-nine CD8+ CDR3 sequences.

With V trimmed by 8 bases and J by 1 base, 6 bases remained unmatched. The CDR3 has 15 amino acids. CDR1 SNHLY and CDR2 FYNNEI come from the germline V gene. Flow cytometry had shown expanded CD8+CD57+ cells in the patients chosen for sequencing. The enrolled patients all had severe acquired aplastic anemia. Notes on this clonotype: As yet, its antigen is unknown.

Both TCR beta VDJ combination and CDR3 sequence profiling were carried out. Genomic DNA was the template for this profiling. Using its own MiXCR run on the reads, TCRdb lists one record per CDR3 protein. Of approximately 170,000 distinct CDR3 sequences listed, approximately 51% are singletons. The chain uses TRBV2 and TRBJ1-5; 9 nucleotides match TRBD1. This TCR was recovered from a human donor with aplastic anemia. The sequencing sample was made of sorted CD4+, CD8+, or CD8+CD57+ T cells (not recorded which) from PBMCs. The CDR3 bases are TGTGCCAGCGACACAGGGGGCGGGAGCAATCAGCCCCAGCATTTT. It yields the protein CASDTGGGSNQPQHF.